These 26 T cell receptor beta chains were all obtained from the same sample, sequenced in a study of CD8 T cells in Susac syndrome. The RNA input was roughly 0.45 to 1 ug, and it was reverse transcribed with random hexamers. TCRdb reanalysed the immunoSEQ multiplex PCR reads using MiXCR and keeps one entry per CDR3 protein. Of 350,000 to 550,000 distinct CDR3 sequences in the sample, 75% to 90% are singletons; the top ten hold under 0.15%. The sample was CD8+ T cells from PBMCs. The receptors here all came from a human donor with multiple sclerosis.

The genes are TRBV4-1 and TRBJ2-1; D gene unclear. The CDR3 contains 16 residues. With 5 bases removed from V and 0 bases from J, the gap between germline ends came to 14 bases. CDR1 is MGHRA and CDR2 is YSYEKL in the germline V gene. The CDR3 coding sequence is TGCGCCAGCAGCTTTCGGACGGGTAGCTCCTACAATGAGCAGTTCTTC. Translated: CASSFRTGSSYNEQFF.

The chain is built from TRBV27 and TRBJ2-3, with TRBD1 identical over 11 bases. V lost 7 bases to trimming and J lost 4 bases; unmatched junction nucleotides: 7. CDR1 and CDR2 (germline): MNHEY, SMNVEV (reference sequence). The CDR3 totals 15 residues. The CDR3, as DNA: TGTGCCAGCACATGGACAGGGGGCGCAGCAGATACGCAGTATTTT. As protein: CASTWTGGAADTQYF.

The V and J genes are TRBV30 and TRBJ2-7, with TRBD2 matching 7 bases. The CDR3 covers 14 residues. The germline V gene encodes CDR1 GTSNPN and CDR2 SVGIG (reference sequence). The V and J ends lost 3 bases and 2 bases, in that order; junction bases with no gene match: 7. The CDR3 loop reads CAWSAGTTPYEQYF. CDR3 nucleotides: TGTGCCTGGAGCGCCGGGACTACCCCCTACGAGCAGTACTTC.

This clonotype was counted once. This chain joins TRBV30 and TRBJ1-1; a weak D match, TRBD1 (5 bases). Germline CDR1 reads GTSNPN; CDR2 reads SVGIG (reference sequence). Trimming stripped 4 bases from V and 11 bases from J, with 17 bases between. The CDR3 runs to 12 residues. CDR3 sequence reads: CAWTPDSGIAFF. Written as DNA, the CDR3 is TGTGCCTGGACCCCCGACAGTGGTATTGCTTTCTTT.

This clonotype came up a few times. The chain couples TRBV5-6 to TRBJ1-1; D is perhaps TRBD1 (5 bases). The germline gives CDR1 SGHDT, CDR2 YYEEEE. V lost 2 bases and J 4 bases, leaving 12 bases between the germline ends. The CDR3 totals 14 residues. The CDR3 coding sequence is TGTGCCAGCAGCTTTGGTGGGGGATTCACTGAAGCTTTCTTT. This codes for CASSFGGGFTEAFF.

The chain joins TRBV30 to TRBJ2-7; D is possibly TRBD1 or TRBD2 (5 bases each). The CDR3 contains 14 residues. Germline V CDR1 and CDR2: GTSNPN, SVGIG (reference sequence). With 3 bases removed from V and 2 bases from J, the gap between germline ends came to 14 bases. The CDR3 DNA sequence: TGTGCCTGGAGCTCCGGGACGTTGGCCTACGAGCAGTACTTC. Amino acid sequence: CAWSSGTLAYEQYF.

The chain recombines TRBV5-1 with TRBJ1-6, with unresolved D. The CDR3 length is 14 residues. Trimming shortened V by 5 bases and J by 8 bases, and 14 bases separated the two germline ends. The germline V gene has CDR1 SGHRS and CDR2 YFSETQ. The CDR3 loop is CASSFGFRDSPLHF. The CDR3 bases are TGCGCCAGCAGTTTTGGGTTTAGAGATTCACCCCTCCACTTT.

The rearrangement uses TRBV4-1 and TRBJ2-7; no clear D. The CDR3 loop spans 18 amino acids. Per the germline V gene, CDR1 is MGHRA and CDR2 is YSYEKL. V was shortened by 0 bases and J by 2 bases, with 20 bases between the two germline ends. In nucleotides, the CDR3 is TGCGCCAGCAGCCAAGATAAAAGTTCGCAACAGCTAGCCTACGAGCAGTACTTC. It translates to CASSQDKSSQQLAYEQYF.

This clonotype has just one count. This sequence joins TRBV5-1 and TRBJ2-6, with D uncertain. The CDR3 contains 15 residues. Per germline, CDR1 SGHRS and CDR2 YFSETQ. V was cut by 0 bases and J by 0 bases, with 4 bases left in between. The CDR3 DNA is TGCGCCAGCAGCTTGGACGCCTCTGGGGCCAACGTCCTGACTTTC. This codes for CASSLDASGANVLTF.

The chain combines TRBV7-9 with TRBJ1-1; possible D gene TRBD1, 6 bases. There are 14 residues in the CDR3. CDR1 and CDR2 from the germline V gene are SEHNR and FQNEAQ (reference sequence). Trimming left V 2 bases short and J 5 bases short, with 12 bases between. For the CDR3, the DNA is TGTGCCAGCAGCTTATCGGGGGCGCAAACTGAAGCTTTCTTT. Amino acids: CASSLSGAQTEAFF.

This chain joins TRBV10-1 and TRBJ1-5; D is undetermined. Trimming shortened V by 1 base and J by 6 bases, and 4 bases separated the two germline ends. The length of the CDR3 is 12 residues. Germline lookup yields CDR1 WNHNN and CDR2 SYGVQD (reference sequence). Written as DNA, the CDR3 is TGCGCCAGCAGTGAGTTTGGTCAGCCCCAGCATTTT. Translating gives CASSEFGQPQHF.

This clonotype was seen only a few times. The chain has TRBV5-1 and TRBJ2-1; TRBD1 is a possible D gene (5 bases). The CDR3 extends over 12 amino acids. Germline lookup yields CDR1 SGHRS and CDR2 YFSETQ. V was shortened by 5 bases and J by 5 bases, with 8 bases between the two germline ends. In nucleotides, the CDR3 is TGCGCCAGCAGGACAGACGACAATGAGCAGTTCTTC. Its translation: CASRTDDNEQFF.

V usage is TRBV28 and J usage is TRBJ2-7; D call uncertain. This CDR3 is 11 amino acids long. Trimming removed 6 bases at V and 5 bases at J, with 8 bases between. Germline CDR1 reads MDHEN; CDR2 reads SYDVKM. As DNA, the CDR3 is TGTGCCAGCAGCGACCGAGACGAGCAGTACTTC. This gives the protein CASSDRDEQYF.

V gene TRBV30 combines with J gene TRBJ1-1; 7 positions match TRBD1. The V gene end was trimmed by 8 bases and the J gene end by 5 bases; junction bases not matched to a gene: 11. Looked up from germline, CDR1 is GTSNPN and CDR2 is SVGIG (reference sequence). CDR3 length equals 13 residues. The CDR3 region has the DNA TGTGCCCTCAGCCGTGCAGGGGGGACTGAAGCTTTCTTT. This sequence encodes CALSRAGGTEAFF.

This chain connects TRBV4-1 to TRBJ1-6; maybe TRBD1 (6 bases). V lost 0 bases and J lost 8, with 11 bases in between. This CDR3 contains 15 residues. Germline V gene sequence: CDR1 MGHRA, CDR2 YSYEKL. In DNA, the CDR3 is TGCGCCAGCAGCCAAGACGGGGGGCCCGATTCACCCCTCCACTTT. Translating it yields CASSQDGGPDSPLHF.

The V gene is TRBV19, the J gene TRBJ2-7, with 12 bases lining up with TRBD1. With 4 bases clipped from V and 6 bases from J, the junction kept 7 bases outside the gene matches. CDR3 length equals 15 residues. Germline assignment: CDR1 LNHDA and CDR2 SQIVND (reference sequence). As DNA, the CDR3 is TGTGCCAGTAGTACTTACGGGACAGGGGGCGGCGAGCAGTACTTC. Translated: CASSTYGTGGGEQYF.

The chain is built from TRBV27 and TRBJ2-7, with 9 bases fitting TRBD1. Germline CDR1 reads MNHEY; CDR2 reads SMNVEV (reference sequence). CDR3 length: 14 amino acids. V trimming: 3 bases; J trimming: 7 bases; junction bases outside the gene matches: 7. The CDR3 here is CASSFGTGTGEQYF. CDR3 nucleotide sequence: TGTGCCAGCAGTTTTGGGACAGGGACGGGGGAGCAGTACTTC.

This chain links TRBV4-1 with TRBJ2-2; D is perhaps TRBD1 (6 bases). The V gene's germline CDR1 is MGHRA and CDR2 YSYEKL. This CDR3 is built from 16 residues. V dropped 3 bases and J dropped 5 bases, with 16 bases sitting between them. For the CDR3, the DNA is TGCGCCAGCAGCCAGGGCTACAGGGTCGGGACCGGGGAGCTGTTTTTT. Amino acid sequence: CASSQGYRVGTGELFF.

This clonotype has only a few counts. The chain has TRBV12-3 or TRBV12-4 and TRBJ2-3, with a tentative D call TRBD1 (5 bases). This CDR3 is 15 amino acids long. Trimming left V 1 base short and J 1 base short, with 9 bases between. For the CDR3, the DNA is TGTGCCAGCAGTTTAGAGGGGTCTCGCACAGATACGCAGTATTTT. This translates into CASSLEGSRTDTQYF.

Details on this clonotype: In this CDR3 the conserved last residue, phenylalanine or tryptophan, is missing, so a read error is likely. This rearrangement joins TRBV12-3 or TRBV12-4 to TRBJ2-6, with D unresolved. This CDR3 spans 14 amino acids. With 10 bases removed from V and 0 bases from J, the gap between germline ends came to 10 bases. The CDR3 region has the DNA TGTGCCATAAGCAGATACTCTGGGGCCAACGTCCTGACTCTC. Translating it yields CAISRYSGANVLTL.

V is TRBV20-1 and J is TRBJ2-5, with D possibly being TRBD1 (6 bases). The CDR3 contains 16 residues. Trimming pared 2 bases from V and 0 bases from J, leaving 16 bases between. CDR1 and CDR2 (germline): DFQATT, SNEGSKA (reference sequence). The CDR3, as DNA: TGCAGTGCTAGATTGTGGGACATGTATAACCAAGAGACCCAGTACTTC. Its translation is CSARLWDMYNQETQYF.

The chain couples TRBV15 to TRBJ2-7, with TRBD2 matching 10 bases. Germline CDR1 reads LNHNV; CDR2 reads YYDKDF (reference sequence). Trimming at V came to 5 bases and at J to 4 bases, leaving 17 bases not matched to a gene. The CDR3 runs to 18 residues. CDR3 bases: TGTGCCACCAGCTCACAAAGCTTACTAGCGGGAAGTACGTACGAGCAGTACTTC. The encoded protein is CATSSQSLLAGSTYEQYF.

The V and J genes are TRBV10-3 and TRBJ2-2; D not certain. This CDR3 is 11 amino acids long. Germline CDR1 ENHRY, CDR2 SYGVKD. Trimming removed 2 bases at V and 8 bases at J, with 3 bases between. CDR3: CAISEQGELFF. The CDR3 DNA is TGTGCCATCAGTGAGCAGGGGGAGCTGTTTTTT.

The chain is built from TRBV10-2 and TRBJ2-5; D is possibly TRBD2 (6 bases). The CDR3 is made up of 15 amino acids. Trimming removed 2 bases from V and 5 bases from J, with 15 bases in between. Germline V gene lookup returns CDR1 WSHSY and CDR2 SAAADI. CDR3 residues: CASSELGEEWETQYF. The CDR3 region has the DNA TGCGCCAGCAGTGAGCTGGGGGAGGAATGGGAGACCCAGTACTTC.

The V call is TRBV4-1, the J call TRBJ1-1; 7 nucleotides align to TRBD1. With 0 bases clipped from V and 3 bases from J, the junction kept 4 bases outside the gene matches. CDR3 length equals 15 residues. Germline values: CDR1 MGHRA, CDR2 YSYEKL. In DNA, the CDR3 is TGCGCCAGCAGCCAAGAACAGGGGAGGGACACTGAAGCTTTCTTT. Encoded protein: CASSQEQGRDTEAFF.

This clonotype appeared a few times. CDR3 amino acids: CAWSVEEAVRKPQFF. CDR3 sequence (DNA): TGTGCCTGGAGTGTAGAGGAGGCAGTACGGAAGCCGCAGTTCTTC. The V gene is TRBV30, the J gene TRBJ2-1; weak D call: TRBD2 (5 bases). The CDR3 spans 15 residues. V was clipped by 0 bases and J by 12 bases, with 21 bases between them. Germline V gene sequence: CDR1 GTSNPN, CDR2 SVGIG (reference sequence).